This T cell receptor beta chain appears in the sequencing data of a study of type 1 and type 2 diabetes patients. A few counts support this clonotype. Germline V gives CDR1 MDHEN, CDR2 SYDVKM. There are 14 residues in the CDR3. J was trimmed by 2 bases and V by 10 bases; bases with no gene match: 8. Genomic DNA was the PCR template. The TCR beta CDR3 region was amplified using 30 forward and 13 reverse primers. MiXCR, applied by TCRdb to the multiplex PCR reads, yields one record per CDR3 protein. The sample consists of more than 250,000 distinct CDR3 sequences, roughly 50% of them appearing once. The V gene is TRBV28, the J gene TRBJ2-7; 10 positions agree with TRBD1. This clonotype was sampled from a man aged 18 to 30 with type 2 diabetes. The sequencing sample was made of peripheral blood mononuclear cells (PBMCs). The CDR3 is CATNGQGVTYEQYF. The CDR3 DNA follows: TGTGCCACAAATGGACAGGGGGTTACCTACGAGCAGTACTTC.